This T cell receptor beta chain was recovered during a study of cytomegalovirus exposure and HLA in healthy donors. Notes on the study in general: Presence/absence analyses took donor sequencing depth as roughly uniform.

The CDR3 is 14 residues long. The V gene lost 0 bases and the J gene lost 9 bases, with 13 bases spanning the gap. The V gene's germline CDR1 is SGHRS and CDR2 YFSETQ. Note on this clone: The antigen remains undetermined.

The study sampled nominally healthy donors, though unrecorded immune exposures were likely. PCR amplification relied on 60 Vbeta primers (plus 13 Jbeta primers). Clones were read by immunoSEQ multiplex PCR, and TCRdb kept only the in-frame ones, dropping some. Of roughly 200,000 clones in the sample, about two thirds were seen once. The receptor was derived from a man aged 35 to 55 in good health and CMV-seropositive. The sequenced material came from PBMCs. The V call is TRBV5-1, the J call TRBJ2-1; D perhaps matches TRBD2 (6 bases). The CDR3 loop reads CASSLETPAGEQFF. The CDR3 DNA reads TGCGCCAGCAGCTTGGAAACCCCAGCGGGTGAGCAGTTCTTC.